The clone carrying this TCR beta chain was recorded at least ten times. TCRdb used MiXCR to reprocess the 5' RACE reads, holding one entry per CDR3 protein. The repertoire has 400,000 to 550,000 distinct CDR3 sequences, roughly 25% of them found once; the top ten carry around an eighth. The V end was cut by 5 bases, the J end by 2 bases, with 9 bases between. Germline CDR1 is SGHVS and CDR2 is FNYEAQ. The CDR3 totals 13 residues. The data were obtained in a study of T-cell memory formation after mild COVID-19. V and J are TRBV7-6 and TRBJ1-1, with D hard to call. This TCR derives from an adult woman who had mild COVID-19 (a few samples of this study predate the infection). Cell type and time point are not known. Sequencing was carried out using PBMCs or a T cell subset sorted from them (not recorded which). In DNA, the CDR3 is TGTGCCAGCAGCCTCGGGTCTAACACTGAAGCTTTCTTT. Translation: CASSLGSNTEAFF.